The 10 T cell receptor beta chains below all came from one sample that was sequenced in a study of tumor-infiltrating lymphocytes in primary liver carcinoma. Blood RNA originated from unsorted whole blood, with germline DNA additionally extracted. A primer in the constant region served to generate TCR beta cDNA from approximately 450 ng of total RNA. Three nested multiplex PCR rounds of slightly modified ARM-PCR generated TCR beta libraries. TRBV1-TRBV30 forward primers and a C-beta reverse primer were used in the first two PCR rounds, which each ran for 9 to 10 cycles. Using its own MiXCR run on the multiplex PCR reads, TCRdb lists one record per CDR3 protein. The repertoire holds a few hundred thousand distinct CDR3 sequences, with 45% to 70% as singletons. Sequencing input: peripheral blood. These receptors were obtained from a woman in her 30s with primary liver carcinoma and hepatitis B virus infection.

The chain carries TRBV10-3 and TRBJ2-7; D not certain. The CDR3 has 14 amino acids. V dropped 7 bases and J dropped 3 bases, with 16 bases sitting between them. Looked up from germline, CDR1 is ENHRY and CDR2 is SYGVKD. Here the CDR3 reads CAIMAPEPDYEQYF. The CDR3 region has the DNA TGTGCCATCATGGCACCCGAACCGGACTACGAGCAGTACTTC.

The rearrangement links TRBV12-3 or TRBV12-4 to TRBJ2-7; TRBD2 agrees at 7 bases. With 6 bases clipped from V and 4 bases from J, the junction kept 9 bases outside the gene matches. The CDR3 runs 14 residues. Written as DNA, the CDR3 is TGTGCCAGCAGCCTCAAAAGCGGGGTTTACGAGCAGTACTTC. Translation: CASSLKSGVYEQYF.

This chain joins TRBV5-6 and TRBJ2-5; TRBD1 aligns across 7 bases. The CDR3 runs to 16 residues. The germline V gene has CDR1 SGHDT and CDR2 YYEEEE. Unmatched junction bases numbered 12, after V lost 6 bases and J lost 1 base. This CDR3 reads CASTLAGKGAQETQYF. Written as DNA, the CDR3 is TGTGCCAGCACCCTGGCTGGGAAGGGGGCCCAAGAGACCCAGTACTTC.

This clonotype showed up just a few times. This chain links TRBV6-5 with TRBJ1-2; 9 positions agree with TRBD1. Germline assignment: CDR1 MNHEY and CDR2 SVGAGI. V trimming: 5 bases; J trimming: 1 base; junction bases outside the gene matches: 11. The CDR3 consists of 17 residues. The CDR3 sequence: CASSRTGGIGNNYGYTF. The CDR3 nucleotides are TGTGCCAGCAGTCGCACAGGGGGCATCGGAAATAACTATGGCTACACCTTC.

As concerns this clonotype: Sequence at one end of the junction differs from germline and may be a read error. The rearrangement joins TRBV11-3 to TRBJ2-1, with TRBD2 identical over 14 bases. CDR1 and CDR2 from the germline V gene are SGHNT and YENEEA. The CDR3 covers 19 residues. CDR3 in DNA: TGTGCCAGCAGCTTGGACTCGCCGGGACTAGCGGGAGAGCTTAAGGAGCAGTCCTTC. The encoded protein is CASSLDSPGLAGELKEQSF.

In its sample, this clonotype was seen once. The CDR3 does not close with the conserved phenylalanine or tryptophan, likely indicating a read error. The chain has TRBV6-5 and TRBJ1-1, with D unclear. The CDR3 is 12 residues long. The V and J ends lost 4 bases and 7 bases respectively, with 10 bases between them. Germline CDR1 MNHEY, CDR2 SVGAGI. CDR3 region: CASSSKGHEAFS. DNA for the CDR3: TGTGCCAGCAGTTCCAAGGGCCATGAAGCTTTCTCT.

This clonotype was counted at least ten times. The V gene is TRBV6-5, the J gene TRBJ1-5, with D uncertain. V was pared by 4 bases and J by 3 bases, with 4 bases between. Germline V CDR1 and CDR2: MNHEY, SVGAGI. CDR3 length: 12 amino acids. The CDR3 DNA follows: TGTGCCAGCAGTTCCCTCAATCAGCCCCAGCATTTT. Translated, it gives CASSSLNQPQHF.

Regarding this clonotype: An end of the junction differs from the germline gene, which may be a read error. The rearrangement joins TRBV12-3 or TRBV12-4 to TRBJ2-7, with D perhaps assigned TRBD1 or TRBD2 (5 bases each). This CDR3 region has 13 residues. CDR3 in DNA: TGTGTCAGCAGTTTTAAGGGACCCTACGAGCAGTACTTC. Translating it yields CVSSFKGPYEQYF.

The V gene is TRBV6-6, the J gene TRBJ2-7, with a weak D call TRBD1 (6 bases). Looked up from germline, CDR1 is MNHNY and CDR2 is SVGAGI (reference sequence). The CDR3 runs 15 residues. With 6 bases removed from V and 0 bases from J, the gap between germline ends came to 15 bases. The CDR3, as DNA: TGTGCCAGCAGGACAGGCGGCCCGGACTCCTACGAGCAGTACTTC. It yields the protein CASRTGGPDSYEQYF.

The V and J genes are TRBV4-2 and TRBJ2-7; TRBD2 is a possible D gene (7 bases). Trimming removed 4 bases at V and 5 bases at J, with 18 bases between. This CDR3 has 15 residues. In germline, CDR1 is LGHNA, CDR2 YNFKEQ. The CDR3 region is CASSRIRGRADEQYF. The CDR3 region has the DNA TGTGCCAGCAGCCGTATAAGGGGGAGGGCCGACGAGCAGTACTTC.